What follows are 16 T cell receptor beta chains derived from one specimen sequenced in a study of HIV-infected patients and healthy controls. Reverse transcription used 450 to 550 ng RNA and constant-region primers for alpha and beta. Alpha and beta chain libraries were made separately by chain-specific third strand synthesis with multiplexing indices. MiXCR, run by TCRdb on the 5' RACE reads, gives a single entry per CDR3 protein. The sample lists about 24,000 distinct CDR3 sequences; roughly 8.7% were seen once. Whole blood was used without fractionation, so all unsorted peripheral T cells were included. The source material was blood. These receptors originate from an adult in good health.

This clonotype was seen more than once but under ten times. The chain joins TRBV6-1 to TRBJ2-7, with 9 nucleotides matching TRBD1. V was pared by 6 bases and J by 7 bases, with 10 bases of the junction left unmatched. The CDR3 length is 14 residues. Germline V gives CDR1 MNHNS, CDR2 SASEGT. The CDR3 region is CASSQPGQGREQYF. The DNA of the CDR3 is TGTGCCAGCAGCCAGCCGGGACAGGGTAGGGAGCAGTACTTC.

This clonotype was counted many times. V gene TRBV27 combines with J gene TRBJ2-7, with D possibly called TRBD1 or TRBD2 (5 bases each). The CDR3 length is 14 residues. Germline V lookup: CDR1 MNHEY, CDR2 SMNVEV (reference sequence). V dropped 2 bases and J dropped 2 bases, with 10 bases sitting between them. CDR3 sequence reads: CASSLGTGPYEQYF. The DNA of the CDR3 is TGTGCCAGCAGTTTAGGGACGGGGCCCTACGAGCAGTACTTC.

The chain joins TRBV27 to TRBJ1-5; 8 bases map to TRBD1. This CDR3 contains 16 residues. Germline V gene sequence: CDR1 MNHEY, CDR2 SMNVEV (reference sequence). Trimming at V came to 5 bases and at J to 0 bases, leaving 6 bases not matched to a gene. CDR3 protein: CASSRTGGVSNQPQHF. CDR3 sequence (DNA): TGTGCCAGCAGTAGAACAGGGGGGGTTAGCAATCAGCCCCAGCATTTT.

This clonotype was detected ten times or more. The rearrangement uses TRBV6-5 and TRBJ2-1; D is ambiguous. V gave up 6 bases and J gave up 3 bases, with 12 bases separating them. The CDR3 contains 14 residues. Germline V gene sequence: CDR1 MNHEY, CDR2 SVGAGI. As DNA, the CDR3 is TGTGCCAGCAGCCAAAGGCTGATCTACAATGAGCAGTTCTTC. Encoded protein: CASSQRLIYNEQFF.

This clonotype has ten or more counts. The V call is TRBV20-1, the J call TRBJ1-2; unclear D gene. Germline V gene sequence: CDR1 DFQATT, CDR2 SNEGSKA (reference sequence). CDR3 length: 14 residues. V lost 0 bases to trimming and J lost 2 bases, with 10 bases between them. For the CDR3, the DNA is TGCAGTGCTAGAGAGGCAGGCCGGAACTATGGCTACACCTTC. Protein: CSAREAGRNYGYTF.

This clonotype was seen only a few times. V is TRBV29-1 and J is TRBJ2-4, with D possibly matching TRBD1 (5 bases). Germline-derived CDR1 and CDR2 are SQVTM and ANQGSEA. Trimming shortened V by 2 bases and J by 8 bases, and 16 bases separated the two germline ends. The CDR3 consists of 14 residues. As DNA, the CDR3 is TGCAGCGTTGAAATTATTGCGTCGACAGACATTCAGTACTTC. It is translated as CSVEIIASTDIQYF.

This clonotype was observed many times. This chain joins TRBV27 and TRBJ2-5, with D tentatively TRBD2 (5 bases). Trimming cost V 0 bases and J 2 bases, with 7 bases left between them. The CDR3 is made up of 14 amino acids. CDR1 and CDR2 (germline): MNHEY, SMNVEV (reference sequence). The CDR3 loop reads CASSLSEGQETQYF. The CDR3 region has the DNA TGTGCCAGCAGTTTATCCGAGGGTCAAGAGACCCAGTACTTC.

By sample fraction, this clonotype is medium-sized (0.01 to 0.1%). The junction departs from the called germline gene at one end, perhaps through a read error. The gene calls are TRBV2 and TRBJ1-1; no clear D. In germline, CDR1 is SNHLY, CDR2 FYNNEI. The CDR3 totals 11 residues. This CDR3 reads CASREGKQAFF. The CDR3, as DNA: TGTGCCAGCAGGGAAGGTAAACAAGCTTTCTTT.

In nucleotides, the CDR3 is TGCAGTGCTGCCGGACTAGCGGCTAATGAGCAGTTCTTC. Its protein product is CSAAGLAANEQFF. The V call is TRBV20-1, the J call TRBJ2-1; TRBD2 matches at 10 bases. V trimming: 5 bases; J trimming: 7 bases; junction bases outside the gene matches: 5. This CDR3 has 13 residues. Per the germline V gene, CDR1 is DFQATT and CDR2 is SNEGSKA (reference sequence).

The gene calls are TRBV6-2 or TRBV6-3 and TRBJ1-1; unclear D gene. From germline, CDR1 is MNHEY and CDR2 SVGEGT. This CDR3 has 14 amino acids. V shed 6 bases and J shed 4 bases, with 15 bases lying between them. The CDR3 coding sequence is TGTGCCAGCAGGCGACTTGGACTGCTCACTGAAGCTTTCTTT. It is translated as CASRRLGLLTEAFF.

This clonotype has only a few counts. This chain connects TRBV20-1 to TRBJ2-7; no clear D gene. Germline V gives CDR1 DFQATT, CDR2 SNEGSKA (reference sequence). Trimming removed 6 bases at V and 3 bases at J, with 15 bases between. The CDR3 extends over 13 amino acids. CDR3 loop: CSAAPRIRYEQYF. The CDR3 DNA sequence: TGCAGTGCCGCCCCTAGGATTCGCTACGAGCAGTACTTC.

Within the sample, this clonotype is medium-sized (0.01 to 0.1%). The CDR3 is CASSQAGRPDTQYF. CDR3 nucleotide sequence: TGCGCCAGCAGCCAAGCGGGTAGGCCAGATACGCAGTATTTT. V usage is TRBV4-1 and J usage is TRBJ2-3; the D is unclear. There are 14 residues in the CDR3. Germline V gives CDR1 MGHRA, CDR2 YSYEKL. The V end lost 1 base, the J end lost 4 bases, and 9 bases lay between the germline ends.

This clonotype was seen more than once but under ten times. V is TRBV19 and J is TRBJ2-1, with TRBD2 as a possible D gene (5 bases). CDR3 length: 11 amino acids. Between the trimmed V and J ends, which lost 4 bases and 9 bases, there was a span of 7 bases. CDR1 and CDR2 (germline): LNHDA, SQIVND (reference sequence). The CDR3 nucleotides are TGTGCCAGTAGTAGAGGGCGTGAGCAGTTCTTC. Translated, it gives CASSRGREQFF.

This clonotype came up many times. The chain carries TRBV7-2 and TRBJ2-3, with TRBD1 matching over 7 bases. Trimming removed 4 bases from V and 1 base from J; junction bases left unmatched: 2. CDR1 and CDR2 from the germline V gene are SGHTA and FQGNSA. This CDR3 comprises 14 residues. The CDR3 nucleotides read TGTGCCAGCAGCTCCCAGGGGGGCACAGATACGCAGTATTTT. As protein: CASSSQGGTDTQYF.

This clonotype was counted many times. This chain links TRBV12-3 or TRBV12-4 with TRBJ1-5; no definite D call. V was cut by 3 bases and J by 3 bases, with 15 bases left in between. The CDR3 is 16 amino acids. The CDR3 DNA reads TGTGCCAGCAGTTTCTCAAGCGGCAGATACAATCAGCCCCAGCATTTT. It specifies CASSFSSGRYNQPQHF.

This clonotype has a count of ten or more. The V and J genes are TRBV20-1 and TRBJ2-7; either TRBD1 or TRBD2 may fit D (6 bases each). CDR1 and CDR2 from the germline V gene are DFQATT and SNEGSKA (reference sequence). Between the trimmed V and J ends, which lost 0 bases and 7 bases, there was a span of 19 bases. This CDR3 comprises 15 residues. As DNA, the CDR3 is TGCAGTGCTAGAGATGAGGGGGGCGAATATCGGGAGCAGTACTTC. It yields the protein CSARDEGGEYREQYF.